The present TCR beta chain was sequenced within a study of blood T cell repertoires in COVID-19. The V and J ends lost 0 bases and 2 bases respectively, with 19 bases between them. Germline values: CDR1 MNHEY, CDR2 SVGEGT. This CDR3 comprises 19 residues. Assay: immunoSEQ multiplex PCR; the TCRdb copy retains only in-frame clones and omits some. The table includes about 140,000 clones, 75% to 90% detected once. This sequence originates from a man between 70 and 80 years old who had recovered from COVID-19. The specimen sequenced was peripheral blood. This chain uses TRBV6-2 or TRBV6-3 with TRBJ2-2, with D tentatively TRBD1 (6 bases). The CDR3 nucleotides read TGTGCCAGCAGTTACTCCATCGATCCTCGGGACACTAACACCGGGGAGCTGTTTTTT. Protein sequence: CASSYSIDPRDTNTGELFF.